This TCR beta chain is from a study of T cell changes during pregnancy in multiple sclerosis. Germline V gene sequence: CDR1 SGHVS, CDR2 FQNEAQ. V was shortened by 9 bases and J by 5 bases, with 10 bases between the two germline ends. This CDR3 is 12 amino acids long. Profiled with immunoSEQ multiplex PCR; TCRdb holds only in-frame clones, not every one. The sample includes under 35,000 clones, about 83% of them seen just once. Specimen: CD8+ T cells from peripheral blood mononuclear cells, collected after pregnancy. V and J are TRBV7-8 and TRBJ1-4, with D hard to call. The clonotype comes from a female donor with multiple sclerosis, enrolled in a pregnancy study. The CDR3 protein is CASSFPNEKLFF. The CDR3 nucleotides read TGTGCCAGTAGTTTTCCGAATGAAAAACTGTTTTTT.